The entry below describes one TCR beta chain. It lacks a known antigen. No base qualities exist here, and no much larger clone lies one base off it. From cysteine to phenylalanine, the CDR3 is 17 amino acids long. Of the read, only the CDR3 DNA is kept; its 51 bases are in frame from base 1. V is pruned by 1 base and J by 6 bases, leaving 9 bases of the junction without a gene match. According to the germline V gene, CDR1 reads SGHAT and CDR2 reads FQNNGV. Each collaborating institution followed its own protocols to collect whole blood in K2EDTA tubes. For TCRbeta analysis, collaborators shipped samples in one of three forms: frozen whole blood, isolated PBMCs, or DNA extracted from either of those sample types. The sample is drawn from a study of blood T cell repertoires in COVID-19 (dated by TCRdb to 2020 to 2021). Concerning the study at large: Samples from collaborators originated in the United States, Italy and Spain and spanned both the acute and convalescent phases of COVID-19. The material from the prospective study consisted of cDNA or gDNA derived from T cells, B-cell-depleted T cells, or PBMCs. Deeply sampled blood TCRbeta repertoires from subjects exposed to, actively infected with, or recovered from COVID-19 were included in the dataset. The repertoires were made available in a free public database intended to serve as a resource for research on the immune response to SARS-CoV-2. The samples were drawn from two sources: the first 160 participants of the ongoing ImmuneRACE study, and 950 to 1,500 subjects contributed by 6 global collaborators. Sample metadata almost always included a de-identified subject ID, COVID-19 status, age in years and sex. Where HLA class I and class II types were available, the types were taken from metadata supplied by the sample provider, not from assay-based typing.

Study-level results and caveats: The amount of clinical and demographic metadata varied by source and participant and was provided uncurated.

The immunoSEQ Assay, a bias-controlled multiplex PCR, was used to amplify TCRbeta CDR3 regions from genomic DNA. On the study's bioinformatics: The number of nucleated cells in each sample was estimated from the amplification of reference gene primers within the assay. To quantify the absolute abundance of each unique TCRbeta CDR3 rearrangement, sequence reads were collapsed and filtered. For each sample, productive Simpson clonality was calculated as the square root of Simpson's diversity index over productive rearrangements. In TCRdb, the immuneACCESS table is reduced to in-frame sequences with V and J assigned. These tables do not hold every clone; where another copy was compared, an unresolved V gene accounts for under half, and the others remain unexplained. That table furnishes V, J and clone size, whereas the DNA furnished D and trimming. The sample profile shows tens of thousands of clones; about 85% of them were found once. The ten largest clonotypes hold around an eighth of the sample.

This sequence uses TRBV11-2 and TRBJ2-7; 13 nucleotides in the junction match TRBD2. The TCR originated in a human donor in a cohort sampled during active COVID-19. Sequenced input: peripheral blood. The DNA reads TGTGCCAGCAGCTTAGGCCGGACTAGCGGGAGATCGACCGAGCAGTACTTC. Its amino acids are CASSLGRTSGRSTEQYF.